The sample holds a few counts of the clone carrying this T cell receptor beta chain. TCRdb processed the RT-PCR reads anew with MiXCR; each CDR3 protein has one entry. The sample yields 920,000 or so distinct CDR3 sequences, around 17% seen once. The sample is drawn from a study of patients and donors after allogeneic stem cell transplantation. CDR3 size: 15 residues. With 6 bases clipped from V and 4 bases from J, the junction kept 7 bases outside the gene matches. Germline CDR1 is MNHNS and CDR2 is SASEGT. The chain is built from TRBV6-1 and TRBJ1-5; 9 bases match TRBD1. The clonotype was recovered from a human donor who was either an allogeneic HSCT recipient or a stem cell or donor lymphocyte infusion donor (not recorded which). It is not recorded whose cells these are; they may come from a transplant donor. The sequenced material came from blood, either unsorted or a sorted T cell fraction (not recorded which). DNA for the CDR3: TGTGCCAGCAGGAAAGGCGGGACAGGGAATCAGCCCCAGCATTTT. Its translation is CASRKGGTGNQPQHF.